This T cell receptor beta chain was documented in a study of cytomegalovirus exposure and HLA in healthy donors. Looking at the study overall: As released early, the data held roughly 85 million unique TCRs from HLA-typed donors.

Germline lookup yields CDR1 MDHEN and CDR2 SYDVKM. The CDR3 is 15 amino acids. The trim removed 5 bases at V and 3 bases at J, leaving 3 bases unmatched. PCR was performed using 60 Vbeta and 13 Jbeta primers. Produced via immunoSEQ multiplex PCR; TCRdb's table is partial and in-frame only. This sample has 110,000 to 150,000 clones, with about 64% found just once. V usage is TRBV28 and J usage is TRBJ1-6, with 8 positions matching TRBD1. Material: PBMCs. The TCR sequence derives from a man aged 60 to 75 in good health and CMV-seronegative. The CDR3: CASSGTGDYNSPLHF. For the CDR3, the DNA is TGTGCCAGCAGTGGGACAGGCGACTATAATTCACCCCTCCACTTT.